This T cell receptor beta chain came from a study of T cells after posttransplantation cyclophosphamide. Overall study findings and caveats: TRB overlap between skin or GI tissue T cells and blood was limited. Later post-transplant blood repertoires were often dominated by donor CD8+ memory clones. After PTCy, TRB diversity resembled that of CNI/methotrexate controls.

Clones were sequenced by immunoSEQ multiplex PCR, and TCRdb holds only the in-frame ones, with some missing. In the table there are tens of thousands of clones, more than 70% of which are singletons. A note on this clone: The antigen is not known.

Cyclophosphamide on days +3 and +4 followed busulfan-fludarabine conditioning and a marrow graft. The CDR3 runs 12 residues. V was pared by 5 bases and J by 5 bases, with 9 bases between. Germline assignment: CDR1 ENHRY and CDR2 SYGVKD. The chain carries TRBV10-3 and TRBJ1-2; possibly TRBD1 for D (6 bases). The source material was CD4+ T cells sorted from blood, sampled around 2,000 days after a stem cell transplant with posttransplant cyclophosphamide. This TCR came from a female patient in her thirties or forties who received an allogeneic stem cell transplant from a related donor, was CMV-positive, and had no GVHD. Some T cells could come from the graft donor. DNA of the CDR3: TGTGCCATCAGTCGGGACACGTATGGCTACACCTTC. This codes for CAISRDTYGYTF.